This TCR beta chain was identified in a study of cytomegalovirus exposure and HLA in healthy donors. On the study more broadly: Within an early data release were tens of millions of unique TCRs drawn from HLA-typed donors.

Primers for the PCR totalled 60 Vbeta and 13 Jbeta. Some clones are missing from TCRdb's copy, which holds only in-frame ones; the method was immunoSEQ multiplex PCR. The top ten clones hold around 5% of a sample with about 170,000 clones, roughly 70% of them seen once. The CDR3 spans 14 residues. The trim removed 4 bases at V and 5 bases at J, leaving 6 bases unmatched. CDR1 and CDR2 (germline): LNHDA, SQIVND (reference sequence). This sequence originates from a woman aged 18-29 years in good health and CMV-seropositive. The sequenced sample was PBMCs. The chain combines TRBV19 with TRBJ2-5, with 8 bases aligning to TRBD1. The CDR3 protein is CASSTTGEWETQYF. The CDR3 DNA follows: TGTGCCAGTAGTACGACAGGGGAGTGGGAGACCCAGTACTTC. Full variable domain (remainder filled in from reference TRBV19 and TRBJ2-5): DGGITQSPKYLFRKEGQNVTLSCEQNLNHDAMYWYRQDPGQGLRLIYYSQIVNDFQKGDIAEGYSVSREKKESFPLTVTSAQKNPTAFYLCASSTTGEWETQYFGPGTRLLVL.